A single T cell receptor beta chain is shown here with its context. What it binds is unknown. The source of the sample is a study of T cell responses to AZD1222 COVID-19 vaccine. Whole-study findings and limits: Mostly white British, mostly female donors; authors suggested clonal diversity may be underestimated. Seropositive AZD1222 recipients at baseline numbered only five or six.

Germline-derived CDR1 and CDR2 are MNHNS and SASEGT. This CDR3 has 17 amino acids. Between the trimmed V and J ends, which lost 1 base and 5 bases, there was a span of 20 bases. Generated by immunoSEQ multiplex PCR, the TCRdb table keeps only in-frame clones and is missing some. The sample lists roughly 140,000 clones; about 93% were seen once. Sequenced material: peripheral blood, taken 28 days after the second AZD1222 dose. This receptor was identified in an adult who received the AZD1222 COVID-19 vaccine. This rearrangement joins TRBV6-1 to TRBJ1-2, with D possibly TRBD1 on 5 matching bases. CDR3 protein: CASSEGGRLGWSYGYTF. The CDR3 DNA reads TGTGCCAGCAGTGAAGGGGGACGGTTAGGTTGGTCGTATGGCTACACCTTC.